Below, one T cell receptor (beta chain) is given with its context. Its antigen is not known. Method: immunoSEQ multiplex PCR; TCRdb's copy keeps in-frame clones and lacks some. The repertoire consists of about 86,000 clones, with roughly 87% occurring once and the leading ten covering less than 0.2%. The data derive from a study of OX40 agonist ivuxolimab in advanced cancers. Study-level points and caveats: The 0.1-3.0 mg/kg partial responders had among the lowest clonal expansion. There was clonal expansion of CD4+ and CD8+ blood T cells by week 6 at 0.1 to 3.0 mg/kg.

Sampling of blood occurred at baseline, cycle 4 day 1, and cycle 7 day 1. Sequenced material: CD4+ or CD8+ T cells sorted from blood, taken in a trial of the OX40 agonist ivuxolimab. This receptor was identified in an adult with an advanced solid tumor such as melanoma, head and neck, liver or kidney cancer.

CDR3 loop: CASTSGGLAFF. The CDR3 bases are TGTGCCAGCACTTCAGGTGGTTTGGCTTTCTTT. V usage is TRBV11-2 and J usage is TRBJ1-1; D is ambiguous. Germline V CDR1 and CDR2: SGHAT, FQNNGV. V gave up 7 bases and J gave up 11 bases, with 14 bases separating them. This CDR3 is built from 11 residues.